This is a list of T cell receptor beta chains from one sample in a study of T cells in Graves' hyperthyroidism and ophthalmopathy. In TCRdb, the multiplex PCR reads were re-called with MiXCR into one record per CDR3 protein. This table holds some 530,000 distinct CDR3 sequences, about 22% found once. The sample taken for sequencing was blood. The source of these receptors is an older woman with Graves' ophthalmopathy. Both conserved end residues are part of each CDR3. The order of the fields is J gene, V gene, D gene, clone size, CDR3 DNA, CDR3 protein. The D gene is left open where the match is weak. The size of a clone is reported for some rows only, either as once, few or many, or as a class for expanded clones.

>TRBJ1-5|TRBV30|-|-
TGTGCCTGTGGGGGGGGTGGCAATCAGCCCCAGCATTTT
CACGGGGNQPQHF
>TRBJ2-1|TRBV19|TRBD2|few
TGTGCCAGTAGTATAGCCCGGACTAGCGGGGGTAATGAGCAGTTCTTC
CASSIARTSGGNEQFF
>TRBJ2-5|TRBV2|-|many
TGTGCCAGCAGTGGACAGGCCAGGGAGACCCAGTACTTC
CASSGQARETQYF
>TRBJ1-5|TRBV30|TRBD1|-
TGTGCCTGGAGCGGTGGACAGGGGGGCGGCAATCAGCCCCAGCATTTT
CAWSGGQGGGNQPQHF
>TRBJ1-2|TRBV6-9|-|few
TGTGCCAGCAGTTACGAGGGAGTGGATGGCTACACCTTC
CASSYEGVDGYTF
>TRBJ1-5|TRBV5-1|-|-
TGCGCCAGCAGCTTGGGAGGGTGGAATCAGCCCCAGCATTTT
CASSLGGWNQPQHF
>TRBJ1-6|TRBV28|-|many
TGTGCCAGCAGGGAAAATTCACCCCTCCACTTT
CASRENSPLHF
>TRBJ1-4|TRBV7-6|-|-
TGTGCCAGCAGCCCGATTCGACAGGCGGTCAATGAAAAACTGTTTTTT
CASSPIRQAVNEKLFF
>TRBJ2-1|TRBV7-3|TRBD2|-
TGTGCCAGCAGCTCGCGAGCGGGAGGGTCTTACAATGAGCAGTTCTTC
CASSSRAGGSYNEQFF
>TRBJ1-1|TRBV20-1|-|-
TGCAGTGCTCCCGCGGCAGGGAAGTATGGAGCTTTCTTT
CSAPAAGKYGAFF
>TRBJ2-1|TRBV29-1|TRBD1|few
TGCAGCTGTGCAGGGTCGGATTGGCTCAACGACAGGGTCGATGAGCAGTTCTTC
CSCAGSDWLNDRVDEQFF
>TRBJ2-1|TRBV29-1|-|-
TGCAGCGTTCGTAGACCCCAGGGGCGCGGGGTAAATGGGCAGTTCTTC
CSVRRPQGRGVNGQFF
>TRBJ1-2|TRBV7-2|TRBD1|few
TGTGCCAGCGAGGACAGGGGGAGGTATGGCTACACCTTC
CASEDRGRYGYTF
>TRBJ1-4|TRBV12-3/TRBV12-4|-|-
TGTGCCAGCAGTTTACGTGGTGCCGAAAAACTGTTTTTT
CASSLRGAEKLFF
>TRBJ2-3|TRBV20-1|-|many
TGCAGTGCTAGAGTACAGGTTGGCACAGATACGCAGTATTTT
CSARVQVGTDTQYF
>TRBJ2-7|TRBV29-1|TRBD2|-
TGCAGCGTTGGGGGACTAGCGGGAGACGAGCAGTACTTC
CSVGGLAGDEQYF
>TRBJ2-5|TRBV4-1|TRBD1|-
TGCGCCAGCAGGGAGGGACAGGGACAGGGTGCCCAGTACTTC
CASREGQGQGAQYF
>TRBJ2-1|TRBV7-9|TRBD2|few
TGTGCCAGCAGCCCCACTAGCGACAATGAGCAGTTCTTC
CASSPTSDNEQFF
>TRBJ2-5|TRBV4-2|TRBD2|-
TGTGCCAGCAGCCAAGAGCAGCGGGGTGGGGAGACCCAGTACTTC
CASSQEQRGGETQYF
>TRBJ1-5|TRBV12-3/TRBV12-4|-|few
TGTGCCAGCAGTCCCTCCGGGGGGCAGATTGGGCCCCAGCATTTT
CASSPSGGQIGPQHF
>TRBJ1-4|TRBV28|TRBD1|many
TGTGCCAGCAGTGCCCGGGACAGGGGGTCGAGACTGTTTTTT
CASSARDRGSRLFF
>TRBJ2-6|TRBV5-4|-|-
TGTGCCAGCAGCTTGGCCCAGCAGGGGAGGGCTGGGGCCAACGTCCTGACTTTC
CASSLAQQGRAGANVLTF
>TRBJ2-7|TRBV2|TRBD2|many
TGTGCCAGCAGTGCACCCCTTAGCGGGAGCCGGGCCGAGCAGTACTTC
CASSAPLSGSRAEQYF
>TRBJ1-2|TRBV6-1|-|-
TGTGCCAGCAGTGAAGCGGCAAGGGACTATGACTACACCTTC
CASSEAARDYDYTF
>TRBJ1-5|TRBV20-1|-|few
TGCAGTGCTAGCAGAGGGGGCAATCAGCCCCAGCATTTT
CSASRGGNQPQHF
>TRBJ2-2|TRBV19|TRBD1|many
TGTGCCAGCAGCGGACAGGGTCGGACCGGGGAGCTGTTTTTT
CASSGQGRTGELFF